The T cell receptor beta chain under discussion was sequenced for a study of cytomegalovirus exposure and HLA in healthy donors. Primers: 60 Vbeta forward and 13 Jbeta reverse. Measured with immunoSEQ multiplex PCR; TCRdb has only the in-frame clones, and not every one. The table includes 200,000 to 250,000 clones, about 77% detected once. Study-wide results and caveats: In an earlier analysis, most TCR beta V segments were productive about 90% or about 30% of the time. An analysis that came later showed most CMV-associated TCR beta chains appearing HLA-restricted.

Germline CDR1 and CDR2: MNHNS and SASEGT. V lost 0 bases and J 2 bases, leaving 7 bases between the germline ends. The CDR3 spans 14 residues. This clone was detected once. Its antigen is currently unknown. The chain joins TRBV6-1 to TRBJ1-2, with D maybe TRBD1 (5 bases). The clonotype comes from a woman aged 25 to 39 in good health and CMV-seronegative. Specimen: PBMCs. CDR3 DNA sequence: TGTGCCAGCAGTGAAGCCGCAGGGAACTATGGCTACACCTTC. This translates into CASSEAAGNYGYTF.